This entry lists 5 T cell receptor beta chains sequenced from one sample in a study of blood T cell repertoires in COVID-19. This table comes from immunoSEQ multiplex PCR, and its TCRdb copy is limited to in-frame clones, with some not included. This repertoire shows approximately 200,000 clones, roughly 80% found once; its top ten account for about 7.8%. The material sequenced was peripheral blood. These receptors all come from a woman of 80 years or more with COVID-19, enrolled during active disease.

This chain connects TRBV18 to TRBJ2-5, with unresolved D. This CDR3 contains 11 residues. Germline CDR1 KGHSH, CDR2 LQKENI. Trimming pared 6 bases from V and 2 bases from J, leaving 4 bases between. CDR3 sequence (DNA): TGTGCCAGCTCCCCTCAAGAGACCCAGTACTTC. It codes for CASSPQETQYF. Complete variable domain (other parts from reference TRBV18 and TRBJ2-5): NAGVMQNPRHLVRRRGQEARLRCSPMKGHSHVYWYRQLPEEGLKFMVYLQKENIIDESGMPKERFSAEFPKEGPSILRIQQVVRGDSAAYFCASSPQETQYFGPGTRLLVL.

This clone has a handful of counts. This rearrangement joins TRBV6-5 to TRBJ1-6; 7 positions match TRBD1. After removal of 6 bases from V and 10 bases from J, the junction contained 6 bases not matched to a gene. Germline CDR1 reads MNHEY; CDR2 reads SVGAGI. This CDR3 is built from 13 residues. The CDR3 DNA is TGTGCCAGCAGATCAGTCAGGGGGTCACCCCTCCACTTT. Its protein is CASRSVRGSPLHF.

In its sample, this clone was seen once. The chain couples TRBV5-8 to TRBJ1-1; 7 bases are a match to TRBD1. V gave up 1 base and J gave up 7 bases; unmatched junction bases: 10. The length of the CDR3 is 15 residues. The germline V gene encodes CDR1 SGHTS and CDR2 YDEGEE. The CDR3 DNA reads TGTGCCAGCAGCTTGTATCCAGGGGGATTTGGTGAAGCTTTCTTT. It codes for CASSLYPGGFGEAFF.

This clone occurred once. The chain joins TRBV5-1 to TRBJ1-5; 7 bases align to TRBD1. This CDR3 contains 16 residues. CDR1 is SGHRS, CDR2 YFSETQ, per germline. Trimming took 4 bases from V and 1 from J; bases not matched to a gene: 8. The CDR3 bases are TGCGCCAGCAGCCCATCTGGAGGGGGCAGCAATCAGCCCCAGCATTTT. Amino acid sequence: CASSPSGGGSNQPQHF. The full variable domain, in which reference TRBV5-1 and TRBJ1-5 provide the parts outside the CDR3, is KAGVTQTPRYLIKTRGQQVTLSCSPISGHRSVSWYQQTPGQGLQFLFEYFSETQRNKGNFPGRFSGRQFSNSRSEMNVSTLELGDSALYLCASSPSGGGSNQPQHFGDGTRLSIL.

CDR3 protein: CASSLGQGENTEAFF. In nucleotides, the CDR3 is TGTGCCAGCAGCCTAGGACAGGGGGAGAACACTGAAGCTTTCTTT. The gene calls are TRBV7-9 and TRBJ1-1, with 10 bases fitting TRBD1. Germline trimming cut 5 bases from V and 1 base from J; bases unmatched to any gene: 4. CDR1 is SEHNR, CDR2 FQNEAQ, per germline (reference sequence). The CDR3 covers 15 residues.